Below, 31 T cell receptor beta chains from the same sample are listed, as sequenced in a study of OX40 agonist ivuxolimab in advanced cancers. Assay used: immunoSEQ multiplex PCR; TCRdb lists only in-frame clones, some missing. The data show approximately 69,000 clones, 80% to 95% seen once. Material: CD4+ or CD8+ T cells sorted from blood, obtained in a trial of the OX40 agonist ivuxolimab. The receptors originated from an adult with an advanced solid tumor such as melanoma, head and neck, liver or kidney cancer.

The genes are TRBV4-1 and TRBJ2-7; D is possibly TRBD2 (5 bases). Germline V gene sequence: CDR1 MGHRA, CDR2 YSYEKL. V lost 1 base, J lost 2 bases, and 15 bases lay in between. The CDR3 runs 16 residues. CDR3: CASSQAPDYLTYEQYF. CDR3 bases: TGCGCCAGCAGCCAAGCTCCTGACTACTTGACCTACGAGCAGTACTTC.

J is TRBJ1-3 and V is TRBV7-9; unclear D gene. This CDR3 has 13 amino acids. Looked up from germline, CDR1 is SEHNR and CDR2 is FQNEAQ (reference sequence). V lost 8 bases and J 3 bases, leaving 11 bases between the germline ends. The CDR3 DNA is TGTGCCAGCGAGTTGGCGCGTGGAAACACCATATATTTT. Its translation: CASELARGNTIYF. The complete variable domain, with remaining parts taken from reference TRBV7-9 and TRBJ1-3, reads DTGVSQNPRHKITKRGQNVTFRCDPISEHNRLYWYRQTLGQGPEFLTYFQNEAQLEKSRLLSDRFSAERPKGSFSTLEIQRTEQGDSAMYLCASELARGNTIYFGEGSWLTVV.

A note on this clone: In the same sample, other DNA sequences code for this CDR3. CDR3 in amino acids: CASSVASAGPYEQYF. The CDR3 nucleotides are TGTGCCAGCAGCGTAGCGTCAGCTGGGCCTTACGAGCAGTACTTC. The gene calls are TRBV9 and TRBJ2-7; D is ambiguous. Germline V gene data show CDR1 as SGDLS and CDR2 as YYNGEE. The CDR3 extends over 15 amino acids. V shed 0 bases and J shed 4 bases, with 14 bases lying between them.

The rearrangement uses TRBV7-9 and TRBJ2-1, with 8 bases that match TRBD1. This CDR3 has 16 residues. V gave up 5 bases and J gave up 5 bases; unmatched junction bases: 11. The V gene's germline CDR1 is SEHNR and CDR2 FQNEAQ (reference sequence). The chain's CDR3 is CASSPLTGAGDNEQFF. The CDR3 DNA follows: TGTGCCAGCAGCCCTCTGACAGGGGCTGGCGACAATGAGCAGTTCTTC.

The chain links TRBV23-1 to TRBJ2-7; D not resolved. TRBV23-1 is filed as an ORF, its function uncertain. Trimming took 0 bases from V and 3 from J, leaving 15 bases between them. The CDR3 has 16 amino acids. The CDR3 DNA reads TGCGCCAGCAGTCAATCGAACCCCTACGGGTTCTACGAGCAGTACTTC. Translating gives CASSQSNPYGFYEQYF.

The chain combines TRBV4-1 with TRBJ2-3, with 11 bases lining up with TRBD2. The V segment lost 4 bases and the J segment 3 bases; nucleotides outside the gene matches: 6. This CDR3 has 16 amino acids. Germline CDR1 MGHRA, CDR2 YSYEKL. DNA of the CDR3: TGCGCCAGCAGCCTCCCCCTAGCGGGAGGAACAGATACGCAGTATTTT. It yields the protein CASSLPLAGGTDTQYF.

The J gene is TRBJ2-1, the V gene TRBV18, with D perhaps TRBD2 (6 bases). The CDR3 loop spans 16 amino acids. V was pared by 4 bases and J by 8 bases, with 21 bases between. Germline CDR1 is KGHSH and CDR2 is LQKENI. The CDR3 spells CASSLRQTKGGDEQFF. CDR3 DNA sequence: TGTGCCAGCTCACTGAGACAGACTAAAGGAGGGGATGAGCAGTTCTTC.

The chain combines TRBV12-5 with TRBJ2-5, with 8 bases fitting TRBD1. With V trimmed by 1 base and J by 0 bases, 7 bases remained unmatched. The CDR3 runs 17 residues. Germline CDR1 reads LGHNT; CDR2 reads FRNRAP. The CDR3 DNA sequence: TGTGCTAGTGGTTTGGCCCTGGGACAGGCCTACCAAGAGACCCAGTACTTC. It yields the protein CASGLALGQAYQETQYF.

CDR3 coding DNA: TGTGCCAGCAGTCCCATAGACTCTCTAGAGACCCAGTACTTC. This gives the protein CASSPIDSLETQYF. V is TRBV6-1 and J is TRBJ2-5, with unresolved D. The length of the CDR3 is 14 residues. Trimming took off 5 bases at V and 4 bases at J, with 14 bases between the two ends. Germline V gene data show CDR1 as MNHNS and CDR2 as SASEGT.

The chain joins TRBV5-1 to TRBJ2-5; D unclear. V lost 4 bases and J lost 0, with 10 bases in between. The CDR3 is 14 amino acids. Germline values: CDR1 SGHRS, CDR2 YFSETQ. CDR3 DNA sequence: TGCGCCAGCAGCATAACCGGCCACCAAGAGACCCAGTACTTC. Residues: CASSITGHQETQYF.

In this sample, this clone turned up a few times. The chain uses TRBV6-6 and TRBJ2-5; no definite D call. Germline V gives CDR1 MNHNY, CDR2 SVGAGI (reference sequence). The CDR3 is 11 amino acids. Deletions cut 6 bases from V and 1 base from J, with 3 bases between. CDR3 in DNA: TGTGCCAGCAGCATCCAAGAGACCCAGTACTTC. This translates into CASSIQETQYF.

This clone turned up a few times. The rearrangement uses TRBV7-9 and TRBJ2-2; 8 bases align to TRBD1. The V gene's germline CDR1 is SEHNR and CDR2 FQNEAQ (reference sequence). This CDR3 contains 14 residues. V was pared by 8 bases and J by 3 bases, with 5 bases of the junction left unmatched. The CDR3 nucleotides read TGTGCCAGCCCCGGGACAGGCTACACCGGGGAGCTGTTTTTT. It encodes CASPGTGYTGELFF.

The V and J genes are TRBV6-5 and TRBJ1-1, with D hard to call. CDR3 size: 15 residues. The germline CDR1 and CDR2 sequences are MNHEY and SVGAGI. Trimming removed 5 bases at V and 5 bases at J, with 18 bases between. The CDR3 region has the DNA TGTGCCAGCAGTCCCCGAGCCCGGGGTTGGACTGAAGCTTTCTTT. Amino acid sequence: CASSPRARGWTEAFF.

The genes are TRBV13 and TRBJ2-7, with a tentative D call TRBD1 (5 bases). CDR1 and CDR2 (germline): PRHDT, FYEKMQ (reference sequence). CDR3 length: 13 amino acids. V was clipped by 3 bases and J by 2 bases, with 8 bases between them. The CDR3 region is CASSFQGTYEQYF. The CDR3 nucleotides read TGTGCCAGCAGCTTCCAGGGAACCTACGAGCAGTACTTC.

The chain has TRBV7-2 and TRBJ2-1; unclear D gene. V lost 5 bases and J lost 4, with 9 bases in between. The CDR3 is 13 residues long. The germline CDR1 and CDR2 sequences are SGHTA and FQGNSA. Here the CDR3 reads CASSRIPYNEQFF. CDR3 DNA: TGTGCCAGCAGCCGAATCCCTTACAATGAGCAGTTCTTC.

This chain links TRBV29-1 with TRBJ2-5; 9 bases fit TRBD1. This CDR3 comprises 14 residues. The V gene's germline CDR1 is SQVTM and CDR2 ANQGSEA. J gave up 5 bases and V 6 bases, and 10 bases lay outside the gene matches. The CDR3 DNA sequence: TGCAGCGTCGTTAAAACAGGGGGCAGGGAGACCCAGTACTTC. This codes for CSVVKTGGRETQYF.

DNA of the CDR3: TGTGCCAGCAGTTTCCTCCCCTCGGGGGGCAATCAGCCCCAGCATTTT. This codes for CASSFLPSGGNQPQHF. This chain links TRBV28 with TRBJ1-5, with a possible D match to TRBD1 (5 bases). This CDR3 region has 16 residues. V was clipped by 3 bases and J by 2 bases, with 14 bases between them. The V gene's germline CDR1 is MDHEN and CDR2 SYDVKM.

The chain combines TRBV10-1 with TRBJ2-1; D is possibly TRBD2 (6 bases). Trimming removed 3 bases at V and 0 bases at J, with 12 bases between. Germline V gene lookup returns CDR1 WNHNN and CDR2 SYGVQD (reference sequence). The CDR3 consists of 16 residues. CDR3 in DNA: TGCGCCAGCAGTGAAAAAGCGGGTTTCTCCTACAATGAGCAGTTCTTC. This translates into CASSEKAGFSYNEQFF.

This clone has more than one count but fewer than ten. V and J are TRBV5-6 and TRBJ1-4; D is perhaps TRBD1 (5 bases). CDR1 and CDR2 from the germline V gene are SGHDT and YYEEEE. Between the trimmed V and J ends, which lost 0 bases and 6 bases, there was a span of 12 bases. The CDR3 is 15 amino acids. The DNA for the CDR3 is TGTGCCAGCAGCTTGGGTCCGGGGGGATATGAAAAACTGTTTTTT. Translation: CASSLGPGGYEKLFF.

The rearrangement links TRBV10-3 to TRBJ2-3, with TRBD2 identical over 10 bases. Germline V gene data show CDR1 as ENHRY and CDR2 as SYGVKD. The CDR3 totals 15 residues. V shed 2 bases, J shed 8 bases, and the junction held 7 bases outside the gene matches. CDR3 bases: TGTGCCATCAGTGAGAATCGAGCGGGAGGGGGTACGCAGTATTTT. Translating it yields CAISENRAGGGTQYF.

The CDR3 region is CASSESGRGYNNQPQHF. Written as DNA, the CDR3 is TGTGCCAGCAGTGAATCGGGTAGGGGCTACAACAATCAGCCCCAGCATTTT. The V call is TRBV2, the J call TRBJ1-5; possibly TRBD1 for D (5 bases). V was shortened by 2 bases and J by 3 bases, with 17 bases between the two germline ends. The CDR3 extends over 17 amino acids. Germline CDR1 SNHLY, CDR2 FYNNEI.

In this sample, this clone turned up once. In nucleotides, the CDR3 is TGTGCCAGCAGCTTGGGACAGGGGGGAGCCAGTCAGCCCCAGCATTTT. This gives the protein CASSLGQGGASQPQHF. The chain combines TRBV11-2 with TRBJ1-5; TRBD1 matches 11 bases. Germline CDR1 reads SGHAT; CDR2 reads FQNNGV. CDR3 length: 16 amino acids. After removal of 3 bases from V and 6 bases from J, the junction contained 7 bases not matched to a gene.

This rearrangement joins TRBV6-1 to TRBJ1-5; D perhaps matches TRBD1 (5 bases). The CDR3 runs to 15 residues. Germline CDR1 and CDR2: MNHNS and SASEGT. With 0 bases removed from V and 5 bases from J, the gap between germline ends came to 11 bases. The CDR3 loop is CASSEAQGFHQPQHF. DNA of the CDR3: TGTGCCAGCAGTGAAGCGCAGGGATTCCATCAGCCCCAGCATTTT.

The rearrangement uses TRBV2 and TRBJ2-4, with 9 nucleotides matching TRBD1. This CDR3 comprises 15 residues. The trim removed 8 bases at V and 2 bases at J, leaving 7 bases unmatched. CDR1 is SNHLY, CDR2 FYNNEI, per germline. The chain's CDR3 is CASGEDRGTKNIQYF. The CDR3 DNA is TGTGCCAGCGGGGAGGACAGGGGCACCAAAAACATTCAGTACTTC.

This clone was seen a handful of times. This chain uses TRBV7-9 with TRBJ1-2; D remains ambiguous. The CDR3 runs to 14 residues. Germline assignment: CDR1 SEHNR and CDR2 FQNEAQ (reference sequence). The V end lost 5 bases, the J end lost 4 bases, and 14 bases lay between the germline ends. The CDR3 spells CASSPPRSTYGYTF. The CDR3 nucleotides read TGTGCCAGCAGCCCCCCCCGGTCGACCTATGGCTACACCTTC.

This chain joins TRBV2 and TRBJ1-5; no firm D call. V lost 6 bases, J lost 6 bases, and 18 bases lay in between. The CDR3 totals 15 residues. Per the germline V gene, CDR1 is SNHLY and CDR2 is FYNNEI. CDR3 DNA sequence: TGTGCCAGCAGCAAGGATCTCCCTGCAACTCAGCCCCAGCATTTT. Translated, it gives CASSKDLPATQPQHF.

V gene TRBV4-1 combines with J gene TRBJ1-5; D gene unclear. The ends were cut back, 3 bases at V and 5 bases at J, with 8 bases in the middle. Germline values: CDR1 MGHRA, CDR2 YSYEKL. The length of the CDR3 is 13 residues. The CDR3 nucleotides are TGCGCCAGCAGCCAGAGTAGGGATCAGCCCCAGCATTTT. This encodes CASSQSRDQPQHF.

The rearrangement links TRBV28 to TRBJ1-4, with D unresolved. Trimming left V 4 bases short and J 9 bases short, with 12 bases between. The length of the CDR3 is 13 residues. Germline V gene data show CDR1 as MDHEN and CDR2 as SYDVKM. As DNA, the CDR3 is TGTGCCAGCAGTTCCGGGCCAGGCCAAAAACTGTTTTTT. It yields the protein CASSSGPGQKLFF.

The chain links TRBV19 to TRBJ2-7; D not certain. Trimming shortened V by 4 bases and J by 1 base, and 11 bases separated the two germline ends. The CDR3 runs 14 residues. The germline V gene encodes CDR1 LNHDA and CDR2 SQIVND (reference sequence). CDR3 nucleotides: TGTGCCAGTAGTACTAGACACGAATCCTACGAGCAGTACTTC. Residues: CASSTRHESYEQYF.

The chain couples TRBV6-1 to TRBJ2-5; 8 bases line up with TRBD2. Unmatched junction bases numbered 9, after V lost 5 bases and J lost 4 bases. Germline CDR1 reads MNHNS; CDR2 reads SASEGT. This CDR3 region has 15 residues. In nucleotides, the CDR3 is TGTGCCAGCAGTCCCCGGGGGGGGAAAGGAGAGACCCAGTACTTC. As protein: CASSPRGGKGETQYF.

This chain connects TRBV7-2 to TRBJ2-7; no definite D call. V lost 5 bases to trimming and J lost 0 bases, with 2 bases between them. The length of the CDR3 is 11 residues. The germline gives CDR1 SGHTA, CDR2 FQGNSA. The CDR3 DNA is TGTGCCAGCAGCAACTCCTACGAGCAGTACTTC. Its translation: CASSNSYEQYF.